This T cell receptor (beta chain) appears in the sequencing data of a study of CD8+ T cells in alopecia areata. Treatment reported: oral pan-JAK inhibitor, 5-10 mg twice daily. The researchers isolated CD4+ and CD8+ T cells from PBMCs by sorting. Study-wide points: Many expanded lesional clones persisted in scalp and blood during tofacitinib. Tissue-resident alphabeta T cells belonging to normal skin likewise get sequenced within scalp specimens.

Reverse transcribed after extraction, RNA yielded cDNA as the sequencing template. Only in-frame clones appear in the TCRdb table, and some are missing; sequencing was by immunoSEQ multiplex PCR. The repertoire has 150,000 to 250,000 clones, over 45% of them found once; the top ten carry about 5.5%. Trimming shortened V by 3 bases and J by 6 bases, and 12 bases separated the two germline ends. Germline V CDR1 and CDR2: MNHEY, SMNVEV (reference sequence). This CDR3 contains 15 residues. For this clone: Its antigen is not known.

This clonotype was sampled from a human donor with alopecia areata. The sequencing here drew on CD4+ T cells sorted from blood, taken at week 24, from a patient treated with tofacitinib. This chain uses TRBV27 with TRBJ1-6; no reliable D call. In DNA, the CDR3 is TGTGCCAGCAGTTTGGAGGCAGCCGTTAATTCACCCCTCCACTTT. Translating gives CASSLEAAVNSPLHF.